This is a list of T cell receptor beta chains from one sample in a study of blood T cell repertoires in COVID-19. Data came from immunoSEQ multiplex PCR; TCRdb stores just in-frame clones and leaves some out. The data hold tens of thousands of clones, with nearly 90% observed a single time. Sequenced: peripheral blood. These receptors all stem from a woman in her forties or fifties with active COVID-19. Each CDR3 is given with its conserved first and last residue. The order of the fields is V gene, J gene, clone size, D gene, CDR3 protein, CDR3 DNA. The D gene is left open where the match is weak. Size tells how often a clone was seen (once, few, many) or the class of an expanded clone, and some rows leave it out.

v_call: TRBV11-3
j_call: TRBJ2-5
clone_size: NA
d_call: TRBD2
cdr3_aa: CASKASGGQETQYF
cdr3_nt: TGTGCCAGCAAGGCTAGCGGGGGCCAAGAGACCCAGTACTTC

v_call: TRBV3-1/TRBV3-2
j_call: TRBJ2-4
clone_size: NA
d_call: NA
cdr3_aa: CASSQGGLGLKNIQYF
cdr3_nt: TGTGCCAGCAGCCAGGGGGGATTGGGGTTAAAAAACATTCAGTACTTC

v_call: TRBV7-3
j_call: TRBJ2-1
clone_size: once
d_call: TRBD2
cdr3_aa: CASSLSPGGNEQFF
cdr3_nt: TGTGCCAGCAGCTTAAGTCCGGGAGGGAATGAGCAGTTCTTC

v_call: TRBV6-6
j_call: TRBJ1-1
clone_size: NA
d_call: NA
cdr3_aa: CASSYSRGNTEAFF
cdr3_nt: TGTGCCAGCAGTTACTCTCGGGGGAACACTGAAGCTTTCTTT

v_call: TRBV5-8
j_call: TRBJ2-1
clone_size: NA
d_call: NA
cdr3_aa: CASSLDYNAYNEQFF
cdr3_nt: TGTGCCAGCAGCTTGGACTATAACGCCTACAATGAGCAGTTCTTC

v_call: TRBV5-6
j_call: TRBJ1-2
clone_size: once
d_call: NA
cdr3_aa: CASSLDGGPGGDYGYTF
cdr3_nt: TGTGCCAGCAGCTTGGACGGCGGTCCGGGGGGTGACTATGGCTACACCTTC

v_call: TRBV28
j_call: TRBJ1-4
clone_size: NA
d_call: NA
cdr3_aa: CASGGGGRNEKLFF
cdr3_nt: TGTGCCAGTGGGGGGGGCGGGCGGAATGAAAAACTGTTTTTT

v_call: TRBV6-5
j_call: TRBJ2-7
clone_size: NA
d_call: NA
cdr3_aa: CASSYSMEGTYEQYF
cdr3_nt: TGTGCCAGCAGTTACTCGATGGAGGGAACCTACGAGCAGTACTTC

v_call: TRBV30
j_call: TRBJ2-7
clone_size: NA
d_call: TRBD2
cdr3_aa: CAWSGGNEQYF
cdr3_nt: TGTGCCTGGTCGGGAGGAAACGAGCAGTACTTC

v_call: TRBV9
j_call: TRBJ2-7
clone_size: NA
d_call: NA
cdr3_aa: CASSVDGTSRGEQYF
cdr3_nt: TGTGCCAGCAGCGTAGACGGGACAAGCAGGGGCGAGCAGTACTTC

v_call: TRBV29-1
j_call: TRBJ2-1
clone_size: few
d_call: NA
cdr3_aa: CSVGSGDNEQFF
cdr3_nt: TGCAGCGTTGGGTCGGGAGACAATGAGCAGTTCTTC

v_call: TRBV18
j_call: TRBJ1-2
clone_size: NA
d_call: TRBD1
cdr3_aa: CASSPPGQGNNGYTF
cdr3_nt: TGTGCCAGCTCACCCCCGGGACAGGGTAATAATGGCTACACCTTC

v_call: TRBV11-2
j_call: TRBJ2-7
clone_size: NA
d_call: NA
cdr3_aa: CASSRLSLGQYF
cdr3_nt: TGTGCCAGCAGCCGACTTAGTTTGGGGCAGTACTTC

v_call: TRBV27
j_call: TRBJ2-1
clone_size: NA
d_call: NA
cdr3_aa: CASSGRGYLNEQFF
cdr3_nt: TGTGCCAGCAGTGGCCGGGGGTATCTCAATGAGCAGTTCTTC

v_call: TRBV7-9
j_call: TRBJ1-1
clone_size: few
d_call: NA
cdr3_aa: CASSTEVVEAFF
cdr3_nt: TGTGCCAGCAGCACCGAGGTGGTTGAAGCTTTCTTT

v_call: TRBV3-1/TRBV3-2
j_call: TRBJ2-5
clone_size: once
d_call: TRBD2
cdr3_aa: CASSPAGGDETQYF
cdr3_nt: TGTGCCAGCAGCCCGGCCGGGGGGGACGAGACCCAGTACTTC

v_call: TRBV6-2/TRBV6-3
j_call: TRBJ2-7
clone_size: few
d_call: TRBD2
cdr3_aa: CASSTTSGISYEQYF
cdr3_nt: TGTGCCAGCAGTACCACTAGCGGGATCTCCTACGAGCAGTACTTC

v_call: TRBV9
j_call: TRBJ1-6
clone_size: NA
d_call: TRBD1
cdr3_aa: CASSATTGEHNSPLHF
cdr3_nt: TGTGCCAGCAGCGCAACGACAGGGGAGCATAATTCACCCCTCCACTTT

v_call: TRBV21-1
j_call: TRBJ1-6
clone_size: NA
d_call: NA
cdr3_aa: CASSKERSPGSPLHF
cdr3_nt: TGTGCCAGCAGCAAAGAACGCTCTCCGGGGTCACCCCTCCACTTT

v_call: TRBV28
j_call: TRBJ1-1
clone_size: NA
d_call: NA
cdr3_aa: CASKENRGTEAFF
cdr3_nt: TGTGCCAGCAAAGAAAATAGGGGCACTGAAGCTTTCTTT

v_call: TRBV18
j_call: TRBJ2-3
clone_size: NA
d_call: NA
cdr3_aa: CASSPRPGTDTQYF
cdr3_nt: TGTGCCAGCTCACCACGTCCGGGGACAGATACGCAGTATTTT

v_call: TRBV5-6
j_call: TRBJ2-7
clone_size: NA
d_call: TRBD1
cdr3_aa: CASSPGGASYEQYF
cdr3_nt: TGTGCCAGCAGCCCAGGGGGCGCCTCCTACGAGCAGTACTTC

v_call: TRBV2
j_call: TRBJ1-1
clone_size: NA
d_call: NA
cdr3_aa: CASSPDGGATEAFF
cdr3_nt: TGTGCCAGCAGCCCGGACGGTGGGGCCACTGAAGCTTTCTTT

v_call: TRBV28
j_call: TRBJ1-1
clone_size: NA
d_call: TRBD1
cdr3_aa: CASSLAGGSTEAFF
cdr3_nt: TGTGCCAGCAGTTTAGCAGGGGGGAGCACTGAAGCTTTCTTT

v_call: TRBV3-1/TRBV3-2
j_call: TRBJ2-7
clone_size: NA
d_call: NA
cdr3_aa: CASSQGSGNYEQYF
cdr3_nt: TGTGCCAGCAGCCAAGGATCAGGGAACTACGAGCAGTACTTC

v_call: TRBV7-9
j_call: TRBJ2-1
clone_size: NA
d_call: NA
cdr3_aa: CASTYRDLYNEQFF
cdr3_nt: TGTGCCAGCACTTACCGGGACTTGTACAATGAGCAGTTCTTC

v_call: TRBV24-1
j_call: TRBJ2-5
clone_size: NA
d_call: NA
cdr3_aa: CATSGGGQTQYF
cdr3_nt: TGTGCCACCAGTGGGGGCGGCCAGACCCAGTACTTC

v_call: TRBV20-1
j_call: TRBJ2-7
clone_size: NA
d_call: TRBD1
cdr3_aa: CSASSSGTGDTYEQYF
cdr3_nt: TGCAGTGCTAGTTCGAGCGGGACAGGGGACACCTACGAGCAGTACTTC

v_call: TRBV3-1/TRBV3-2
j_call: TRBJ2-2
clone_size: NA
d_call: TRBD1
cdr3_aa: CASSPRDRGQGGELFF
cdr3_nt: TGTGCCAGCAGCCCTCGGGACAGGGGGCAAGGCGGGGAGCTGTTTTTT

v_call: TRBV19
j_call: TRBJ2-6
clone_size: NA
d_call: NA
cdr3_aa: CASSKTKADSGANVLTF
cdr3_nt: TGTGCCAGTAGTAAGACAAAGGCAGACTCTGGGGCCAACGTCCTGACTTTC

v_call: TRBV4-1
j_call: TRBJ2-7
clone_size: NA
d_call: TRBD1
cdr3_aa: CASSQDRGQGRSSYEQYF
cdr3_nt: TGCGCCAGCAGCCAAGATCGGGGACAGGGGCGAAGCTCCTACGAGCAGTACTTC

v_call: TRBV7-3
j_call: TRBJ2-7
clone_size: NA
d_call: TRBD1
cdr3_aa: CASSPAGTGGYEQYF
cdr3_nt: TGTGCCAGCAGCCCTGCCGGGACAGGGGGCTACGAGCAGTACTTC

v_call: TRBV5-1
j_call: TRBJ2-7
clone_size: NA
d_call: TRBD1
cdr3_aa: CASRLQGGDEQYF
cdr3_nt: TGCGCCAGCAGGTTACAGGGGGGCGACGAGCAGTACTTC

v_call: TRBV28
j_call: TRBJ2-1
clone_size: NA
d_call: TRBD2
cdr3_aa: CASSPTSGAYNEQFF
cdr3_nt: TGTGCCAGCAGCCCTACTAGCGGGGCCTACAATGAGCAGTTCTTC

v_call: TRBV7-8
j_call: TRBJ2-7
clone_size: NA
d_call: NA
cdr3_aa: CASSLGDYEQYF
cdr3_nt: TGTGCCAGCAGCTTAGGAGACTACGAGCAGTACTTC

v_call: TRBV5-1
j_call: TRBJ2-1
clone_size: NA
d_call: TRBD2
cdr3_aa: CASSPYREREGYEQFF
cdr3_nt: TGCGCCAGCAGCCCCTACCGCGAGCGGGAGGGCTATGAGCAGTTCTTC

v_call: TRBV28
j_call: TRBJ2-7
clone_size: NA
d_call: NA
cdr3_aa: CASSIFHEQYF
cdr3_nt: TGTGCCAGCAGCATTTTTCACGAGCAGTACTTC

v_call: TRBV29-1
j_call: TRBJ2-2
clone_size: few
d_call: TRBD2
cdr3_aa: CSVGTGNSGRRAGELFF
cdr3_nt: TGCAGCGTTGGTACAGGGAACAGCGGGAGGCGAGCCGGGGAGCTGTTTTTT

v_call: TRBV2
j_call: TRBJ1-2
clone_size: NA
d_call: TRBD1
cdr3_aa: CASRADRGAVDYGYTF
cdr3_nt: TGTGCCAGCAGGGCGGACAGGGGGGCTGTCGACTATGGCTACACCTTC

v_call: TRBV3-1/TRBV3-2
j_call: TRBJ1-1
clone_size: NA
d_call: NA
cdr3_aa: CASRDKNTEAFF
cdr3_nt: TGTGCCAGCAGGGACAAGAACACTGAAGCTTTCTTT

v_call: TRBV7-3
j_call: TRBJ1-2
clone_size: NA
d_call: NA
cdr3_aa: CASSFGPGDGYTF
cdr3_nt: NA

v_call: TRBV2
j_call: TRBJ2-3
clone_size: NA
d_call: NA
cdr3_aa: CASSPADTQYF
cdr3_nt: TGTGCCAGCAGTCCCGCGGATACGCAGTATTTT

v_call: TRBV5-6
j_call: TRBJ1-2
clone_size: NA
d_call: TRBD1
cdr3_aa: CATGTVGVNGYTF
cdr3_nt: TGTGCCACCGGGACAGTGGGGGTTAATGGCTACACCTTC

v_call: TRBV6-1
j_call: TRBJ2-1
clone_size: NA
d_call: TRBD2
cdr3_aa: CASSETSGHRDEQFF
cdr3_nt: TGTGCCAGCAGTGAGACTAGCGGCCACCGGGATGAGCAGTTCTTC

v_call: TRBV14
j_call: TRBJ1-3
clone_size: NA
d_call: TRBD1
cdr3_aa: CASSQRQGYSGNTIYF
cdr3_nt: TGTGCCAGCAGCCAAAGACAGGGCTACTCTGGAAACACCATATATTTT

v_call: TRBV19
j_call: TRBJ2-3
clone_size: NA
d_call: TRBD1
cdr3_aa: CATSDRGSDTQYF
cdr3_nt: TGTGCCACTTCGGACAGGGGCTCAGATACGCAGTATTTT

v_call: TRBV27
j_call: TRBJ2-2
clone_size: NA
d_call: NA
cdr3_aa: CASSFRGARTGELFF
cdr3_nt: TGTGCCAGCAGTTTTCGGGGGGCTCGAACCGGGGAGCTGTTTTTT

v_call: TRBV6-5
j_call: TRBJ2-5
clone_size: NA
d_call: TRBD1
cdr3_aa: CASTHTGGETQYF
cdr3_nt: TGTGCCAGCACCCATACAGGGGGAGAGACCCAGTACTTC

v_call: TRBV4-1
j_call: TRBJ1-2
clone_size: NA
d_call: TRBD1
cdr3_aa: CASSQPTTGNYGYTF
cdr3_nt: TGCGCCAGCAGCCAACCGACGACAGGGAACTATGGCTACACCTTC

v_call: TRBV19
j_call: TRBJ1-5
clone_size: NA
d_call: NA
cdr3_aa: CASEVAGAGNQPQHF
cdr3_nt: TGTGCCAGCGAAGTAGCGGGGGCTGGCAATCAGCCCCAGCATTTT

v_call: TRBV29-1
j_call: TRBJ2-7
clone_size: NA
d_call: NA
cdr3_aa: CSVQGADNSYEQYF
cdr3_nt: TGCAGCGTCCAAGGGGCCGACAACTCCTACGAGCAGTACTTC